The T cell receptor beta chain described here comes from a study of blood T cell repertoires in COVID-19. Germline lookup yields CDR1 SGHAT and CDR2 FQNNGV. V lost 5 bases to trimming and J lost 0 bases, with 11 bases between them. This CDR3 is 14 amino acids long. The assay was immunoSEQ multiplex PCR, and TCRdb's table has in-frame clones only and misses some. The sample consists of about 240,000 clones, around 89% of them appearing once. Sequencing was done on a sample of PBMCs or T cells enriched from blood (not recorded which). This chain links TRBV11-2 with TRBJ2-7; the D gene is possibly TRBD1 (6 bases). This TCR derives from a young woman who had recovered from COVID-19. Written as DNA, the CDR3 is TGTGCCAGCAGCCTGGACAGACGCTCCTACGAGCAGTACTTC. Residues: CASSLDRRSYEQYF.